This entry describes one T cell receptor (beta chain). Its antigen is not known. The entry originates in a study of cytomegalovirus exposure and HLA in healthy donors. Measured with immunoSEQ multiplex PCR; TCRdb has only the in-frame clones, and not every one. The sample holds about 140,000 clones, approximately 84% seen once. Trimming removed 5 bases from V and 3 bases from J; junction bases left unmatched: 8. Germline V gene sequence: CDR1 SGHAT, CDR2 FQNNGV. The CDR3 loop spans 15 amino acids. The study, taken as a whole, reports: There were about 160 TCR beta chains listed as cytomegalovirus-associated.

The chain recombines TRBV11-2 with TRBJ2-7; 9 bases line up with TRBD1. The source is a woman aged 30 to 39 in good health and CMV-seronegative. Sequenced input: PBMCs. For the CDR3, the DNA is TGTGCCAGCAGCCCGGGACAGGGTCCCCTCTACGAGCAGTACTTC. As protein: CASSPGQGPLYEQYF.